These T cell receptor beta chains were read from a single sample in a study of blood T cells in healthy people across ages. TCRdb ran MiXCR on the 5' RACE reads and lists one entry per CDR3 protein. This table has 800,000 or so distinct CDR3 sequences, 20% to 25% appearing once. The data also belong to a second study, concerning T cells of mothers and their children.

What was sequenced was blood. These receptors all stem from a boy between 10 and 17 years old in good health. Each CDR3 is given with its conserved first and last residue. The D gene is left open where the match is weak. Clone sizes are given selectively: once, few, many, or a class where the clone is expanded.

J gene | V gene | D gene | clone size | CDR3 length | CDR3 protein | CDR3 DNA
TRBJ2-7 | TRBV29-1 | TRBD1 | NA | 15 | CSVERGQGVSYEQYF | TGCAGCGTTGAAAGGGGACAGGGGGTCTCCTACGAGCAGTACTTC
TRBJ1-5 | TRBV28 | NA | few | 18 | CASIPGLFKVWGRQPQHF | TGTGCCAGCATCCCGGGACTGTTCAAAGTTTGGGGTCGTCAGCCCCAGCATTTT
TRBJ1-1 | TRBV28 | NA | NA | 13 | CASSLLWNTEAFF | TGTGCCAGCAGTTTATTGTGGAACACTGAAGCTTTCTTT
TRBJ1-2 | TRBV20-1 | NA | NA | 12 | CSARQTNYGYTF | TGCAGTGCTAGACAGACGAACTATGGCTACACCTTC
TRBJ2-1 | TRBV7-2 | TRBD1 | NA | 15 | CASSIDRDTYNEQFF | TGTGCCAGCAGCATTGACAGGGACACCTACAATGAGCAGTTCTTC
TRBJ2-4 | TRBV28 | NA | NA | 13 | CASTWRGGDIQYF | TGTGCCAGCACCTGGAGGGGTGGGGACATTCAGTACTTC
TRBJ2-3 | TRBV5-1 | TRBD1 | NA | 17 | CASSVRRDRISTDTQYF | TGCGCCAGCAGCGTACGCCGGGACAGGATTAGCACAGATACGCAGTATTTT
TRBJ1-6 | TRBV3-1 | TRBD1 | few | 16 | CASSQGTGAYNSPLHF | TGTGCCAGCAGCCAAGGGACAGGGGCCTATAATTCACCCCTCCACTTT
TRBJ1-2 | TRBV9 | NA | NA | 14 | CASSVATRGRGYTF | TGTGCCAGCAGCGTAGCTACTCGGGGTAGGGGCTACACCTTC
TRBJ2-3 | TRBV10-3 | NA | once | 12 | CAISQGTDTQYF | TGTGCCATCAGCCAGGGGACGGATACGCAGTATTTT
TRBJ2-7 | TRBV12-3/TRBV12-4 | NA | NA | 12 | CASSPDGGEQYF | TGTGCCAGCAGTCCTGATGGGGGCGAGCAGTACTTC
TRBJ2-5 | TRBV6-2/TRBV6-3 | NA | few | 16 | CASSATGGANQETQYF | TGTGCCAGCAGCGCCACCGGCGGGGCTAACCAAGAGACCCAGTACTTC
TRBJ2-1 | TRBV28 | TRBD2 | NA | 15 | CASRPREASGITQFF | TGTGCCAGCAGGCCGCGCGAGGCTAGCGGGATAACGCAGTTCTTC
TRBJ2-5 | TRBV12-3/TRBV12-4 | TRBD2 | NA | 15 | CAGSIAGDLQETQYF | TGTGCCGGCAGCATAGCGGGAGATCTACAAGAGACCCAGTACTTC
TRBJ2-7 | TRBV29-1 | TRBD1 | few | 13 | CSVEGQGSYVQYF | TGCAGCGTTGAGGGACAGGGCTCCTACGTGCAGTACTTC
TRBJ2-4 | TRBV4-3 | NA | NA | 16 | CASSQEAREIKNIQYF | TGCGCCAGCAGCCAAGAGGCCAGGGAGATCAAAAACATTCAGTACTTC